These T cell receptor beta chains were read from a single sample in a study of blood T cell repertoires in COVID-19. Sequenced by immunoSEQ multiplex PCR; TCRdb stores in-frame clones only, minus some. The table has about 140,000 clones, around nine tenths seen once. Sequencing was carried out using peripheral blood. The receptors derive from a man in his forties or fifties with active or convalescent COVID-19. Each CDR3 is given with its conserved first and last residue. D genes are given only for firm matches. For some rows the clone size is stated as once, few or many, or as a class when expanded; others skip it.

v_gene	j_gene	d_gene	abundance	CDR3aa	CDR3nt
TRBV6-5	TRBJ2-7	-	-	CASSPLPRGRYEQYF	TGTGCCAGCAGTCCACTTCCCAGGGGCAGGTACGAGCAGTACTTC
TRBV19	TRBJ1-2	TRBD1	few	CASIPTGQGHYGYTF	TGTGCCAGTATTCCGACGGGACAGGGGCACTATGGCTACACCTTC
TRBV7-6	TRBJ2-7	-	few	CASSPERAVQYF	TGTGCCAGCAGCCCCGAGAGGGCGGTGCAGTACTTC
TRBV16	TRBJ2-3	-	many	CASSRTFLGREDTQYF	TGTGCCAGCAGCCGGACGTTTCTGGGTCGGGAGGATACGCAGTATTTT
TRBV29-1	TRBJ2-7	TRBD1	-	CSVGRQGILHEQYF	TGCAGCGTTGGCCGACAGGGAATTTTGCACGAGCAGTACTTC
TRBV6-5	TRBJ2-5	-	-	CASSYGLFETQYF	TGTGCCAGCAGTTACGGGCTGTTTGAGACCCAGTACTTC
TRBV7-9	TRBJ2-1	-	-	CASSLLGEIGGEQFF	TGTGCCAGCAGCCTACTTGGGGAGATTGGTGGTGAGCAGTTCTTC
TRBV5-1	TRBJ2-5	-	-	CASSHGGETQYF	TGCGCCAGCAGCCATGGCGGGGAGACCCAGTACTTC
TRBV5-1	TRBJ2-3	TRBD2	-	CASSQRWTSATDTQYF	TGCGCCAGCAGCCAGAGATGGACTAGCGCCACAGATACGCAGTATTTT
TRBV18	TRBJ2-1	-	-	CASSPRTGSPNEQFF	TGTGCCAGCTCACCTCGGACTGGGTCCCCAAATGAGCAGTTCTTC
TRBV6-2/TRBV6-3	TRBJ2-4	TRBD2	-	CASSRTSGSDIQYF	TGTGCCAGCAGTCGCACTAGCGGGAGTGACATTCAGTACTTC
TRBV6-5	TRBJ2-5	-	-	CASSYRGTQYF	TGTGCCAGCAGTTACCGCGGGACCCAGTACTTC
TRBV18	TRBJ2-7	TRBD1	-	CASSDRVHEQYF	TGTGCCAGCTCAGACAGGGTACACGAGCAGTACTTC
TRBV5-5	TRBJ1-3	-	once	CASHNRDSGNTIYF	TGTGCCAGCCACAACAGGGACTCTGGAAACACCATATATTTT
TRBV4-1	TRBJ2-3	-	-	CASSPSPTRPSTDTQYF	TGCGCCAGCAGCCCCTCCCCTACGCGGCCCAGCACAGATACGCAGTATTTT
TRBV5-4	TRBJ1-1	-	-	CASSSGNTEAFF	TGTGCCAGCAGCTCAGGGAACACTGAAGCTTTCTTT
TRBV19	TRBJ1-6	-	-	CASKESRYSPLHF	TGTGCCAGCAAAGAAAGTAGATACTCACCCCTCCACTTT
TRBV28	TRBJ1-6	-	-	CASSLDTANSPLHF	TGTGCCAGCAGTTTGGACACAGCCAATTCACCCCTCCACTTT
TRBV5-1	TRBJ2-7	-	-	CASSLGQSYYEQYF	TGCGCCAGCAGCTTGGGACAGAGTTACTACGAGCAGTACTTC
TRBV28	TRBJ1-1	-	-	CASSLGLGGTEAFF	TGTGCCAGCAGTTTAGGACTAGGGGGGACTGAAGCTTTCTTT
TRBV19	TRBJ2-2	-	few	CASSFRHGELFF	TGTGCCAGTAGTTTCAGGCACGGGGAGCTGTTTTTT
TRBV7-9	TRBJ1-4	TRBD1	-	CASSRGQGANEKLFF	TGTGCCAGCAGCCGAGGACAGGGAGCTAATGAAAAACTGTTTTTT
TRBV19	TRBJ2-7	TRBD1	once	CASSSDRAFPYEQYF	TGTGCCAGCTCCTCGGACAGGGCCTTTCCATACGAGCAGTACTTC
TRBV19	TRBJ1-5	-	once	CASSPVQAGVNQPQHF	TGTGCCAGTAGCCCGGTCCAGGCGGGTGTCAATCAGCCCCAGCATTTT
TRBV4-1	TRBJ1-4	TRBD1	-	CASSQGKGAREKLFF	TGCGCCAGCAGCCAAGGCAAGGGGGCGAGGGAAAAACTGTTTTTT
TRBV27	TRBJ1-2	TRBD1	-	CASSPLGQGSGYTF	TGTGCCAGCTCCCCACTGGGACAGGGTAGCGGCTACACCTTC
TRBV6-5	TRBJ2-3	-	-	CASAGTKALDTQYF	TGTGCCAGCGCCGGGACAAAGGCTCTAGATACGCAGTATTTT
TRBV9	TRBJ2-7	TRBD1	-	CASSAYSGTGYEQYF	TGTGCCAGCAGCGCCTATTCCGGGACAGGCTACGAGCAGTACTTC
TRBV6-5	TRBJ1-5	TRBD1	-	CASRTGGEGNQPQHF	TGTGCCAGCCGGACAGGGGGAGAGGGCAATCAGCCCCAGCATTTT
TRBV15	TRBJ2-5	TRBD2	-	CATSRDMGLAGAQETQYF	TGTGCCACCAGCAGAGATATGGGACTAGCGGGAGCTCAAGAGACCCAGTACTTC
TRBV7-7	TRBJ2-7	-	-	CASSPRLGEAARNLYYEQYF	TGTGCTAGCAGCCCCAGGCTGGGGGAGGCAGCGCGAAATCTCTACTACGAGCAGTACTTC
TRBV18	TRBJ1-1	TRBD1	-	CASSPPGTVNTEAFF	TGTGCCAGCTCACCACCGGGGACAGTGAACACTGAAGCTTTCTTT
TRBV5-1	TRBJ1-2	-	few	CASRTGGYGGYTF	TGCGCCAGCAGGACTGGAGGCTATGGCGGCTACACCTTC
TRBV6-6	TRBJ1-1	-	-	CASSRLGENTEAFF	TGTGCCAGCAGTCGTTTGGGAGAGAACACTGAAGCTTTCTTT
TRBV5-6	TRBJ2-5	TRBD1	-	CASSLGGTGQETQYF	TGTGCCAGCAGCTTGGGTGGGACAGGGCAAGAGACCCAGTACTTC
TRBV28	TRBJ1-5	TRBD1	-	CASSLFYRGEGSNQPQHF	TGTGCCAGCAGTTTATTTTACAGGGGAGAGGGTAGCAATCAGCCCCAGCATTTT
TRBV4-2	TRBJ1-1	-	-	CASSQVVGRFENTEAFF	TGTGCCAGCAGCCAAGTGGTCGGGAGATTCGAGAACACTGAAGCTTTCTTT
TRBV15	TRBJ1-2	TRBD1	-	CATSRDPTGGYGYTF	TGTGCCACCAGCAGAGATCCCACAGGGGGCTATGGCTACACCTTC
TRBV12-3/TRBV12-4	TRBJ1-1	TRBD1	-	CASRADRATEAFF	TGTGCCAGCAGGGCTGACAGGGCCACTGAAGCTTTCTTT
TRBV5-4	TRBJ2-5	-	-	CASSFGSQETQYF	TGTGCCAGCAGCTTTGGCTCGCAAGAGACCCAGTACTTC
TRBV3-1/TRBV3-2	TRBJ2-7	-	-	CASSRGAGVVYEQYF	TGTGCCAGCAGCCGGGGAGCTGGGGTGGTCTACGAGCAGTACTTC
TRBV19	TRBJ2-5	-	-	CASSTGAETQYF	TGTGCCAGTAGTACAGGGGCAGAGACCCAGTACTTC